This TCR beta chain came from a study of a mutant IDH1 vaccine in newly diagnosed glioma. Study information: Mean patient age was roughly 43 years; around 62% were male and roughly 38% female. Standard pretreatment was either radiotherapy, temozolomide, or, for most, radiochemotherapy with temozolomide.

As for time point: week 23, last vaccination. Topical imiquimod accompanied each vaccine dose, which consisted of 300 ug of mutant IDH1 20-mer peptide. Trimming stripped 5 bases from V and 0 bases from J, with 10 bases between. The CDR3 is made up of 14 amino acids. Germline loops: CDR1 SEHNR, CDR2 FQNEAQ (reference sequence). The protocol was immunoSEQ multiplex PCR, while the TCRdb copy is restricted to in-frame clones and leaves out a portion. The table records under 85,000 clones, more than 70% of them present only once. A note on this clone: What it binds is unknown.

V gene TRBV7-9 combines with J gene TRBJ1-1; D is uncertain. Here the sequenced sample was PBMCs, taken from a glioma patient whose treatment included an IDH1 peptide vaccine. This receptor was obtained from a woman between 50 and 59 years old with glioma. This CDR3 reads CASSPPSMNTEAFF. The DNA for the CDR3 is TGTGCCAGCAGCCCTCCGTCCATGAACACTGAAGCTTTCTTT. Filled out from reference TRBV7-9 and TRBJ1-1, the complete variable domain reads DTGVSQNPRHKITKRGQNVTFRCDPISEHNRLYWYRQTLGQGPEFLTYFQNEAQLEKSRLLSDRFSAERPKGSFSTLEIQRTEQGDSAMYLCASSPPSMNTEAFFGQGTRLTVV.